The table lists the clone carrying this T cell receptor beta chain with a few counts. Its target is unknown. The method was immunoSEQ multiplex PCR; TCRdb's version includes in-frame clones alone and lacks a portion of them. Among about 2.4 million clones listed, 90% to 95% were seen once. The data are from a study of shared clonotypes between healthy human individuals. Across the whole study: A donor's plate count was three for CD4 naive and three for CD4 memory; CD8 naive had two and CD8 memory one.

The study's findings and limits: It was expected that sequencing depth would affect clonotype sharing among donors. The generation probabilities recorded for non-shared clonotypes fell below those of clonotypes shared by all four donors.

The CDR3 consists of 15 residues. Germline V CDR1 and CDR2: SGHDT, YYEEEE. The V end lost 0 bases, the J end lost 0 bases, and 9 bases lay between the germline ends. The chain recombines TRBV5-6 with TRBJ1-1, with D uncertain. Specimen: naive CD4+ T cells from PBMCs. Documented subset: CD45RA+ positively selected. This sequence was found in a man aged 18 to 30 in good health. Some clones in this sample may be carry-over from other donors' samples. Here the CDR3 reads CASSLVSGMNTEAFF. The CDR3 DNA is TGTGCCAGCAGCTTGGTGTCAGGAATGAACACTGAAGCTTTCTTT. The full variable domain, completed using reference TRBV5-6 and TRBJ1-1, is DAGVTQSPTHLIKTRGQQVTLRCSPKSGHDTVSWYQQALGQGPQFIFQYYEEEERQRGNFPDRFSGHQFPNYSSELNVNALLLGDSALYLCASSLVSGMNTEAFFGQGTRLTVV.